This record covers a single T cell receptor beta chain. The specificity of this receptor is unknown. Per-nucleotide qualities are absent, and no much larger clonotype sits a single base away. The data were obtained in a study of a mutant IDH1 vaccine in newly diagnosed glioma (dated by TCRdb to the early 2020s). With respect to the entire study: Of the approximately 34 treated patients, around 62% were male and approximately 40% were female, and a mean age of around 40 years was recorded. Before enrollment, most patients had been given radiochemotherapy with temozolomide as standard therapy, while the rest had received either radiotherapy alone or temozolomide alone. Peripheral blood was collected at six visits: V03 (baseline), V05, V07, V10, V12 and V13. Longitudinal TCRB deep sequencing was done for 20 to 25 treated patients, wherever samples were available for exploratory analyses. General conclusions and limits of the study: Immune responses induced by the vaccine were seen in approximately 92% of patients across multiple MHC alleles. The authors noted that analyses of patient blood samples could not be reproduced because of sample limitations. Availability determined which PBMC samples were chosen for TCRB deep sequencing. Changes in the top peripheral T cell clonotypes picked up by TCRB sequencing did not appear to be linked to pseudoprogression.

The library relied on the immunoSEQ multiplex PCR assay. The hsTCRB Kit was used according to the manufacturer's protocol to amplify rearranged TCR beta chain sequences. Sequencing of TCRB libraries was carried out on an Illumina MiSeq. In the original analysis: The kit vendor's proprietary platform handled demultiplexing, trimming and gene mapping. TCRdb took this table from immuneACCESS and kept in-frame rearrangements with V and J called. Such tables lack part of the clones; where checked against another copy, unresolved V genes explain under half of the gap, and the rest is unexplained. That table furnishes V, J and clone size, whereas the DNA furnished D and trimming. In all, the sample holds over 55,000 clones, and 80% to 90% of those were seen once. Jointly, the top ten make up approximately 4.5% of the sample. Reading the germline V gene gives CDR1 MNHNS and CDR2 SASEGT. The CDR3 runs 14 amino acids, cysteine and phenylalanine included. The kept DNA is CDR3 alone, 42 bases in frame from the first base. Relative to germline, V is 4 bases shorter and J is 2 bases shorter, with 11 bases between their ends.

This specimen's time point label, per the study, means: baseline, week 1 (first vaccination visit). Explained via the paper, the treatment or condition label denotes: pre-vaccination baseline after standard-of-care therapy. Newly diagnosed WHO grade 3 or 4 IDH1-mutant astrocytomas showing loss of nuclear ATRX were present in the donors. The samples were drawn from NOA16, a multicentre, single-arm, open-label phase I trial in Germany that tested a mutant IDH1 peptide vaccine in humans for the first time. Blood drawn at visit V03 was used as the baseline sample for immunogenicity testing. Genomic DNA for TCRB sequencing was isolated from EDTA blood with the DNeasy Blood and Tissue Kit.

The clonotype comes from a woman between 18 and 29 years old with glioma. Some clones in this sample may be carry-over from other donors' samples. The sample consisted of peripheral blood mononuclear cells (PBMCs), taken from a glioma patient treated with radiotherapy, temozolomide or both. The rearrangement joined TRBV6-1 to TRBJ1-2, with the D gene uncertain. The CDR3 reads CASSAPGRNYGYTF. The DNA reads as follows: TGTGCCAGCAGTGCCCCCGGGAGAAACTATGGCTACACCTTC.